Following are 7 T cell receptor beta chains from one sample sequenced in a study of blood T cell repertoires in COVID-19. Clones were sequenced by immunoSEQ multiplex PCR, and TCRdb holds only the in-frame ones, with some missing. The sample lists roughly 300,000 clones, about four fifths occurring once. The specimen was peripheral blood. All receptors derive from a human donor with COVID-19, enrolled during active disease. The donor label of this sample is uncertain.

The rearrangement links TRBV11-2 to TRBJ1-4; D unresolved. The V and J ends lost 5 bases and 1 base respectively, with 14 bases between them. Germline CDR1 is SGHAT and CDR2 is FQNNGV. The length of the CDR3 is 16 residues. The CDR3 DNA reads as TGTGCCAGCAGCCCAAGGTCGGGAGAAACTAATGAAAAACTGTTTTTT. Protein sequence: CASSPRSGETNEKLFF.

The chain is built from TRBV2 and TRBJ1-5, with 8 nucleotides matching TRBD1. V lost 2 bases to trimming and J lost 4 bases; unmatched junction nucleotides: 4. The CDR3 is 15 amino acids. CDR1 is SNHLY and CDR2 is FYNNEI in the germline V gene. CDR3 sequence reads: CASSEQGAGNQPQHF. The DNA of the CDR3 is TGTGCCAGCAGTGAACAGGGGGCAGGTAATCAGCCCCAGCATTTT.

This chain links TRBV28 with TRBJ1-5; TRBD1 matches at 7 bases. V shed 3 bases, J shed 3 bases, and the junction held 5 bases outside the gene matches. The CDR3 has 15 residues. From germline, CDR1 is MDHEN and CDR2 SYDVKM. DNA of the CDR3: TGTGCCAGCAGTTTCACGGACAGGTACAATCAGCCCCAGCATTTT. Translation: CASSFTDRYNQPQHF.

The CDR3 loop reads CASSLALAGYNEQFF. The CDR3 DNA sequence: TGTGCCAGCAGCTTAGCGCTAGCGGGTTACAATGAGCAGTTCTTC. V gene TRBV5-5 combines with J gene TRBJ2-1; 8 bases map to TRBD2. The germline V gene has CDR1 SGHKS and CDR2 YYEKEE (reference sequence). Losses at the gene ends were 2 bases for V and 4 bases for J; bases not matched to a gene: 5. The CDR3 is 15 amino acids.

J is TRBJ2-2 and V is TRBV15, with 7 bases lining up with TRBD1. Looked up from germline, CDR1 is LNHNV and CDR2 is YYDKDF (reference sequence). J was trimmed by 2 bases and V by 5 bases; bases with no gene match: 8. The CDR3 covers 16 residues. The CDR3: CATSARTGENTGELFF. The CDR3 DNA reads as TGTGCCACCAGCGCACGCACAGGGGAAAACACCGGGGAGCTGTTTTTT.

This clone was detected only once. The chain uses TRBV12-3 or TRBV12-4 and TRBJ1-2, with D possibly TRBD1 on 5 matching bases. V lost 3 bases, J lost 8 bases, and 13 bases lay in between. This CDR3 is 13 amino acids long. CDR3 nucleotide sequence: TGTGCCAGCAGTTTCGCGGGGGAGGTAGGCTACACCTTC. Translating gives CASSFAGEVGYTF.

V and J are TRBV7-2 and TRBJ2-3; 12 nucleotides agree with TRBD2. V shed 5 bases and J 2 bases; nucleotides not matched to a gene: 5. The CDR3 sequence is 16 residues long. CDR1 SGHTA and CDR2 FQGNSA come from the germline V gene. As DNA, the CDR3 is TGTGCCAGCAGCATCGGACTAGCGGGGATCACAGATACGCAGTATTTT. It codes for CASSIGLAGITDTQYF.